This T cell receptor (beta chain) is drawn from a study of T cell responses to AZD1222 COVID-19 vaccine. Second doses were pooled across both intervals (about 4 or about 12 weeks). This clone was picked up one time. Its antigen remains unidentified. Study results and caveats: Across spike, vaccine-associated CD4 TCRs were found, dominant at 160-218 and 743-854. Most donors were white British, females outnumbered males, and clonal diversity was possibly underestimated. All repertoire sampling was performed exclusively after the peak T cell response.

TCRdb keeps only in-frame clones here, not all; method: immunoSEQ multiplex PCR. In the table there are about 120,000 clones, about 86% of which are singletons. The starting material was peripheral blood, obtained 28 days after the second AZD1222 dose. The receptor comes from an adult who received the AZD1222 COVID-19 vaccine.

The DNA of the CDR3 is TGCAGCGTTGACCCCGGGACTTCCCAGCGGGGCTACACCTTC. It is translated as CSVDPGTSQRGYTF. The V and J genes are TRBV29-1 and TRBJ1-2, with D possibly matching TRBD1 (5 bases). Germline V lookup: CDR1 SQVTM, CDR2 ANQGSEA. V lost 3 bases to trimming and J lost 8 bases, with 19 bases between them. The CDR3 sequence is 14 residues long.